This T cell receptor (beta chain) stems from a study of human T cells and chemical hapten exposure. In the study overall: How much TCR each sample yielded varied, mostly because pooled library volumes differed slightly.

This clonotype was detected many times. The antigen is undetermined. The library labeled individual cDNA molecules by adding unique molecular identifiers to them. Each CDR3 protein gets one entry after TCRdb re-called the RACE reads with MiXCR. This sample has approximately 350,000 distinct CDR3 sequences, with roughly 6.3% found just once. Overall study findings and caveats: Expanded TCRs were compared with controls, and the expanded TCRs formed significantly more large CDR3 similarity clusters. No alteration of TCRs above 1 in 1000 frequency was seen with DPC sensitization.

The germline V and J ends were trimmed by 6 bases and 2 bases, with 7 bases remaining between them. This CDR3 is 12 amino acids long. Specified time point: patch test 2, 6 weeks after DPC sensitization. Sample treatment: therapeutic diphenylcyclopropenone sensitization with weekly scalp DPC. This chain links TRBV12-3 or TRBV12-4 with TRBJ1-1, with D unclear. The sequencing used whole blood, collected in connection with sensitization to the hapten diphenylcyclopropenone (DPC). This clonotype was sampled from a woman aged 18-29 years with alopecia areata. Some clones in this sample may be carry-over from other donors' samples. The CDR3 DNA reads as TGTGCCAGCAGGGGCTCCAACACTGAAGCTTTCTTT. Translation gives CASRGSNTEAFF.